The clone carrying this TCR beta chain was observed many times. Amplification of TCR beta CDR3 regions used RNA as the template. The HTBI primer set drove a first-round RT-PCR of the TCR CDR3. TCRdb itself ran the multiplex PCR reads through MiXCR, one entry per CDR3 protein. Among 300,000 to 500,000 distinct CDR3 sequences listed, 15% were seen once. The data belong to a study of T cells in Graves' hyperthyroidism and ophthalmopathy. J gave up 5 bases and V 3 bases, and 11 bases lay outside the gene matches. The CDR3 spans 16 residues. CDR1 MNHEY and CDR2 SVGAGI come from the germline V gene. The sample consisted of blood. The chain joins TRBV6-5 to TRBJ2-5; 8 bases are a match to TRBD2. The sequence came from a woman aged 30 to 39 with Graves' hyperthyroidism. Here the CDR3 DNA reads TGTGCCAGCAGTTATAGGCCGGGACTAGTCGGTGAGACCCAGTACTTC. This translates into CASSYRPGLVGETQYF.